The source of this TCR beta chain is a study of shared clonotypes between healthy human individuals. Naive CD8 cells comprised CD45RO-negative, CCR7-positively selected cells, excluding terminally differentiated effector memory CD45RA+ cells. Study-level results: Across a handful of donors, naive CD4 shared 5% to 6%, naive CD8 around 4%, memory CD4 roughly 2.4%, memory CD8 over 0.3%.

A remark on this clone: Its specificity is unknown.

Germline CDR1 and CDR2: MNHNY and SVGAGI (reference sequence). This CDR3 region has 15 residues. Trimming left V 2 bases short and J 5 bases short, with 15 bases between. Sequencing was performed with immunoSEQ multiplex PCR; in TCRdb, only in-frame clones are kept and a portion is missing. Of around 2,000,000 clones listed, less than 95% are singletons. This receptor was identified in a man younger than 35 in good health. Input material: naive CD8+ T cells sorted from blood. The chain recombines TRBV6-6 with TRBJ1-1, with D maybe TRBD1 (5 bases). Here the CDR3 DNA reads TGTGCCAGCAGTTACGTCCAGGGAAGAAATACTGAAGCTTTCTTT. Amino acids: CASSYVQGRNTEAFF.